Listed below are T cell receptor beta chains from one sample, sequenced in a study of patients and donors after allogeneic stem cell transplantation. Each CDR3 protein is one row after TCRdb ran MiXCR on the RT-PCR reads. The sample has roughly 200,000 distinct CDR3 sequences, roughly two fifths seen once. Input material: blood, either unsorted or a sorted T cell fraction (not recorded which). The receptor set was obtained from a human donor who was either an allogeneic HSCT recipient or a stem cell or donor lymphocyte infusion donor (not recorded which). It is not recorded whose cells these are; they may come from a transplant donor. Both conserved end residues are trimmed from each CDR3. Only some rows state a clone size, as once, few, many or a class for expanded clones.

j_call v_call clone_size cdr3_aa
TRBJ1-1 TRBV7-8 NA ASSLTVATEAF
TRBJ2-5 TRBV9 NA ASSVGWWDRDQETQY
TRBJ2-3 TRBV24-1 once ATSYGGSEY
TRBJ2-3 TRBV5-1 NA ASSLVPDTQY
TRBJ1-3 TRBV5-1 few ASSLEVGRSGNTIY
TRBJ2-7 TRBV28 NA ASSSTGGWTYEQY
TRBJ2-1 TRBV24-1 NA ATSDHPGTSGGLSSYNEQF
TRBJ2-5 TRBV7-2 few ASSLNSFGGETQY
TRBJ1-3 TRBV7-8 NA ASSFGLKGARSGNTIY
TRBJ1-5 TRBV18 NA ASSLTGERYQPQH
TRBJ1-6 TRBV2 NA ASRGGGAYNSPLH
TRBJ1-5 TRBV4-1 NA ASSQDWSGVFQPQH
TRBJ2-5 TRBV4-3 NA ASSPRREETQY
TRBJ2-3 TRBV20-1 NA SATGSRGSTDTQY
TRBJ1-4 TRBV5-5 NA ASSLGDRGPVFNEKLF
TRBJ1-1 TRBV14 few ASSLRTGGLNTEAF
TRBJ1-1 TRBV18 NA ASSPPNRNTEAF
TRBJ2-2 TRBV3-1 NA ASSQVTGPGELF
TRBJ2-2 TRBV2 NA ASSESASGIGELF
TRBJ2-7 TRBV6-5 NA ASSYSPSSYEQY
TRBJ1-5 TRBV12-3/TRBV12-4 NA ASTRQGGSNQPQH
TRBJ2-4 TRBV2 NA ASHRLAKNIQY
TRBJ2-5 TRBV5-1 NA ASSLTGAIQETQY
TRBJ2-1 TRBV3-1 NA ASSPRQGRWQDEQF
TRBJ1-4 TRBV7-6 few ASSLGSKEEKLF
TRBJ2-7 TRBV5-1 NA ASSLGAGSSEQY
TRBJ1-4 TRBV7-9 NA ASSLGGQGREKLF
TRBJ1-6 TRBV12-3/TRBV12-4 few ASSFRGGNSPLH
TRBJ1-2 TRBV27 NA ASSPGTGRFGYT